These 24 T cell receptor beta chains came from one sample sequenced in a study of shared clonotypes between healthy human individuals. TCRdb's table, derived via immunoSEQ multiplex PCR, lists solely in-frame clones and lacks some. The sample yields 1 million to 1.3 million clones, roughly 74% seen once. The sequencing sample was made of memory CD4+ T cells from PBMCs. As to subset: CD45RA-negative fraction. The receptors shown here come from a man between 18 and 29 years old in good health. Some clones in this sample may be carry-over from other donors' samples.

This clone was seen a handful of times. The chain links TRBV25-1 to TRBJ1-2; 7 bases agree with TRBD1. The CDR3 loop spans 13 amino acids. CDR1 and CDR2 from the germline V gene are MGHDK and SYGVNS. Trimming at V came to 7 bases and at J to 5 bases, leaving 7 bases not matched to a gene. This CDR3 reads CASTWDSAYGYTF. The CDR3 DNA follows: TGTGCCAGCACGTGGGACAGTGCTTATGGCTACACCTTC.

This clone appeared many times. V gene TRBV9 combines with J gene TRBJ2-7, with D tentatively TRBD2 (5 bases). The CDR3 consists of 15 residues. The germline V and J ends were trimmed by 0 bases and 5 bases, with 15 bases remaining between them. Germline V gene data show CDR1 as SGDLS and CDR2 as YYNGEE. As DNA, the CDR3 is TGTGCCAGCAGCGTAGGATTGGCGGGCAGCCACGAGCAGTACTTC. Translating gives CASSVGLAGSHEQYF.

This rearrangement joins TRBV6-1 to TRBJ2-7, with TRBD1 identical over 9 bases. CDR1 and CDR2 from the germline V gene are MNHNS and SASEGT. CDR3 length: 13 amino acids. V trimming: 8 bases; J trimming: 5 bases; junction bases outside the gene matches: 7. The CDR3 here is CASGRQGVDEQYF. For the CDR3, the DNA is TGTGCCAGCGGTCGACAGGGGGTCGACGAGCAGTACTTC.

J is TRBJ2-2 and V is TRBV19; 7 nucleotides align to TRBD1. CDR3 length: 11 amino acids. CDR1 and CDR2 from the germline V gene are LNHDA and SQIVND (reference sequence). J gave up 6 bases and V 10 bases, and 2 bases lay outside the gene matches. The DNA for the CDR3 is TGTGCCACTAGGGGGCCCGGGGAGCTGTTTTTT. Its translation: CATRGPGELFF.

This clone has just a few counts. The chain combines TRBV4-1 with TRBJ2-7; weak D call: TRBD2 (6 bases). Per germline, CDR1 MGHRA and CDR2 YSYEKL. V was cut by 4 bases and J by 0 bases, with 10 bases left in between. The CDR3 length is 14 residues. As DNA, the CDR3 is TGCGCCAGCAGCCGCCGGGAGAACTCCTACGAGCAGTACTTC. It codes for CASSRRENSYEQYF.

V gene TRBV2 combines with J gene TRBJ2-1; the D is unclear. The CDR3 is made up of 15 amino acids. The V end lost 5 bases, the J end lost 2 bases, and 13 bases lay between the germline ends. Germline V gives CDR1 SNHLY, CDR2 FYNNEI. In nucleotides, the CDR3 is TGTGCCAGCAGTCCCCGGACCGCCACCTACAATGAGCAGTTCTTC. It specifies CASSPRTATYNEQFF.

This clone showed up just once. This chain joins TRBV9 and TRBJ2-3, with 10 bases identical to TRBD2. With 1 base clipped from V and 5 bases from J, the junction kept 7 bases outside the gene matches. The germline V gene encodes CDR1 SGDLS and CDR2 YYNGEE. CDR3 length equals 16 residues. This CDR3 reads CASSVTPIAGGDTQYF. The CDR3 region has the DNA TGTGCCAGCAGCGTAACCCCCATAGCGGGAGGAGATACGCAGTATTTT. Looking up the rest from reference TRBV9 and TRBJ2-3 gives the full variable domain: DSGVTQTPKHLITATGQRVTLRCSPRSGDLSVYWYQQSLDQGLQFLIQYYNGEERAKGNILERFSAQQFPDLHSELNLSSLELGDSALYFCASSVTPIAGGDTQYFGPGTRLTVL.

This clone has only a few counts. The chain joins TRBV5-4 to TRBJ1-1; D perhaps matches TRBD1 (5 bases). The CDR3 extends over 12 amino acids. Per germline, CDR1 SGHNT and CDR2 YYREEE (reference sequence). The V end lost 4 bases, the J end lost 11 bases, and 15 bases lay between the germline ends. The CDR3 bases are TGTGCCAGCAGCCCCGTGGGGGTTCGTGCTTTCTTT. Its protein is CASSPVGVRAFF.

This clone came up once. The V gene is TRBV5-1, the J gene TRBJ2-2, with TRBD2 as a possible D gene (6 bases). The CDR3 has 16 amino acids. V lost 6 bases and J 7 bases, leaving 22 bases between the germline ends. CDR1 and CDR2 from the germline V gene are SGHRS and YFSETQ. The CDR3 spells CASMESGWMAGGELFF. CDR3 nucleotides: TGCGCCAGCATGGAGAGCGGGTGGATGGCGGGCGGGGAGCTGTTTTTT.

This sequence joins TRBV6-6 and TRBJ2-7; a possible D gene is TRBD1 (7 bases). V dropped 7 bases and J dropped 0 bases, with 16 bases sitting between them. Germline V gene data show CDR1 as MNHNY and CDR2 as SVGAGI (reference sequence). This CDR3 region has 15 residues. CDR3 protein: CASTSHRGGSYEQYF. CDR3 in DNA: TGTGCCAGCACCTCACACAGGGGAGGCTCCTACGAGCAGTACTTC.

This rearrangement joins TRBV7-9 to TRBJ1-4, with D perhaps matching TRBD1 (5 bases). V lost 5 bases, J lost 7 bases, and 14 bases lay in between. CDR3 length: 14 residues. Germline assignment: CDR1 SEHNR and CDR2 FQNEAQ (reference sequence). The CDR3 DNA reads TGTGCCAGCAGCCCCCAGGGTCTTGGTGAAAAACTGTTTTTT. Translation gives CASSPQGLGEKLFF.

This clone has a single count. Mismatch with germline at one junction end may stem from a read error. The J gene is TRBJ2-5, the V gene TRBV2; no clear D. Germline V gene lookup returns CDR1 SNHLY and CDR2 FYNNEI. There are 11 residues in the CDR3. CDR3 bases: TGTGCCAGCACTGAACAGGAGACCCAGTACTTC. Translation gives CASTEQETQYF.

V gene TRBV5-1 combines with J gene TRBJ1-2; D may be TRBD1 (6 bases). This CDR3 comprises 15 residues. The germline V gene encodes CDR1 SGHRS and CDR2 YFSETQ. Trimming took 1 base from V and 4 from J, leaving 14 bases between them. CDR3 in amino acids: CASSLFLGAGYGYTF. The CDR3 nucleotides read TGCGCCAGCAGCTTGTTTCTGGGGGCGGGCTATGGCTACACCTTC.

The chain employs TRBV5-6 and TRBJ1-3; D unclear. V was shortened by 0 bases and J by 7 bases, with 2 bases between the two germline ends. The CDR3 extends over 11 amino acids. The germline V gene encodes CDR1 SGHDT and CDR2 YYEEEE. CDR3 sequence reads: CASSLANTIYF. CDR3 nucleotide sequence: TGTGCCAGCAGCTTGGCGAACACCATATATTTT. The full variable domain, with the rest looked up from reference TRBV5-6 and TRBJ1-3, is DAGVTQSPTHLIKTRGQQVTLRCSPKSGHDTVSWYQQALGQGPQFIFQYYEEEERQRGNFPDRFSGHQFPNYSSELNVNALLLGDSALYLCASSLANTIYFGEGSWLTVV.

The chain is built from TRBV5-6 and TRBJ2-2, with 11 bases fitting TRBD2. The CDR3 has 19 amino acids. Trimming at V came to 3 bases and at J to 0 bases, leaving 10 bases not matched to a gene. CDR1 is SGHDT and CDR2 is YYEEEE in the germline V gene. CDR3 sequence reads: CASSSTTSGDLANTGELFF. In DNA form, the CDR3 reads TGTGCCAGCAGCTCGACGACTAGCGGGGATTTAGCGAACACCGGGGAGCTGTTTTTT.

V usage is TRBV30 and J usage is TRBJ1-2; D is unclear. The CDR3 has 13 amino acids. Germline CDR1 is GTSNPN and CDR2 is SVGIG (reference sequence). V was pared by 4 bases and J by 2 bases, with 11 bases between. Here the CDR3 reads CAWTPHSNYGYTF. Here the CDR3 DNA reads TGTGCCTGGACCCCCCACTCGAACTATGGCTACACCTTC. Looking up the rest from reference TRBV30 and TRBJ1-2 gives the full variable domain: SQTIHQWPATLVQPVGSPLSLECTVEGTSNPNLYWYRQAAGRGLQLLFYSVGIGQISSEVPQNLSASRPQDRQFILSSKKLLLSDSGFYLCAWTPHSNYGYTFGSGTRLTVV.

The J gene is TRBJ2-7, the V gene TRBV29-1; 9 positions match TRBD1. Germline CDR1 reads SQVTM; CDR2 reads ANQGSEA. Trimming took 6 bases from V and 4 from J; bases not matched to a gene: 7. The CDR3 runs 13 residues. CDR3 DNA sequence: TGCAGCGTAGACCCGGGACAGGGTTACGAGCAGTACTTC. It specifies CSVDPGQGYEQYF.

This rearrangement joins TRBV28 to TRBJ1-5; unclear D gene. Germline-derived CDR1 and CDR2 are MDHEN and SYDVKM. The CDR3 covers 14 residues. V was trimmed by 7 bases and J by 1 base, leaving 11 bases between them. The CDR3 here is CASTIHRSNQPQHF. The DNA for the CDR3 is TGTGCCAGCACTATCCACAGAAGCAATCAGCCCCAGCATTTT.

CDR3 amino acids: CASSFQLNEKLFF. The CDR3 coding sequence is TGTGCCAGCAGTTTTCAGCTTAATGAAAAACTGTTTTTT. This chain joins TRBV27 and TRBJ1-4; D remains unclear. Germline CDR1 MNHEY, CDR2 SMNVEV (reference sequence). The CDR3 loop spans 13 amino acids. Trimming took 3 bases from V and 4 from J, leaving 6 bases between them.

This clone was recorded a few times. The chain employs TRBV28 and TRBJ1-6; D is undetermined. From germline, CDR1 is MDHEN and CDR2 SYDVKM. This CDR3 is 11 amino acids long. The V and J ends lost 6 bases and 8 bases respectively, with 5 bases between them. CDR3 coding DNA: TGTGCCAGCAGAGATGATTCACCCCTCCACTTT. This translates into CASRDDSPLHF.

In this sample, this clone turned up many times. The chain recombines TRBV25-1 with TRBJ1-5, with D tentatively TRBD1 (5 bases). Germline V lookup: CDR1 MGHDK, CDR2 SYGVNS. V dropped 7 bases and J dropped 15 bases, with 19 bases sitting between them. The CDR3 totals 12 residues. Here the CDR3 reads CASTSSGGIRHF. The CDR3 DNA reads TGTGCCAGCACCTCATCTGGGGGTATCAGGCATTTT.

The chain is built from TRBV19 and TRBJ1-2; 7 bases fit TRBD1. This CDR3 has 14 amino acids. Trimming took 3 bases from V and 8 from J; bases not matched to a gene: 9. CDR1 and CDR2 from the germline V gene are LNHDA and SQIVND (reference sequence). CDR3: CASSMPDRAVGYTF. CDR3 sequence (DNA): TGTGCCAGTAGTATGCCTGACAGGGCAGTCGGCTACACCTTC.

The chain couples TRBV5-6 to TRBJ2-5; D unresolved. The CDR3 runs 12 residues. Between the trimmed V and J ends, which lost 3 bases and 7 bases, there was a span of 10 bases. Per the germline V gene, CDR1 is SGHDT and CDR2 is YYEEEE. CDR3 loop: CASSSRIGTQYF. CDR3 DNA sequence: TGTGCCAGCAGCTCCCGGATTGGGACCCAGTACTTC.

The V gene is TRBV5-1, the J gene TRBJ2-5; TRBD1 aligns across 8 bases. V shed 1 base, J shed 1 base, and the junction held 3 bases outside the gene matches. The CDR3 is 15 residues long. Germline CDR1 and CDR2: SGHRS and YFSETQ. The CDR3 region has the DNA TGCGCCAGCAGCTTGACAGGGGGGAGCCAAGAGACCCAGTACTTC. It codes for CASSLTGGSQETQYF.